This TCR beta chain stems from a study of identical twins. Overall study results and limits: Low generation-probability sequences were in excess among twin-shared out-of-frame alpha sequences.

V lost 1 base and J 4 bases, leaving 9 bases between the germline ends. From germline, CDR1 is LNHNV and CDR2 YYDKDF (reference sequence). This CDR3 contains 14 residues. TCRdb processed the 5' RACE reads anew with MiXCR; each CDR3 protein has one entry. Of 200,000 to 250,000 distinct CDR3 sequences in the sample, 6.5% to 8.5% are singletons; the top ten hold around 1.8%. This clonotype has ten or more counts. The target antigen is unknown. A further study also used this sample, focusing on yellow fever vaccine responses in identical twins. That paper states: Reportedly, the T cell response mounted by twins to vaccine seemed partly convergent, partly personalized.

The chain has TRBV15 and TRBJ2-3, with D perhaps TRBD1 (5 bases). This sequence was found in a woman aged 18-29 years in good health. The sample consisted of memory (CD45RO+) T cells sorted from blood. CDR3 coding DNA: TGTGCCACCAGCAGAGTAGTAGGGGCAGATACGCAGTATTTT. It translates to CATSRVVGADTQYF.